This TCR beta chain was sequenced for a study of T cells in localized non-small cell lung cancer. Study findings and constraints: Adjacent lung exhibited a median of 57 among the 100 most abundant tumor clones. Longer overall survival was associated with a higher density of T cells in the blood.

The assay was immunoSEQ multiplex PCR, and TCRdb's table has in-frame clones only and misses some. The table lists 15,000 to 20,000 clones, roughly 91% of them singletons. This CDR3 is built from 15 residues. The V gene lost 5 bases and the J gene lost 0 bases, with 14 bases spanning the gap. Germline CDR1 SGDLS, CDR2 YYNGEE. A remark on this clone: Its specificity is unknown.

The sample in question was peripheral blood, obtained before any cancer treatment. The sequence was obtained from a male donor aged 60 or older with stage II squamous cell lung carcinoma. The rearrangement joins TRBV9 to TRBJ1-2, with unresolved D. CDR3 DNA: TGTGCCAGCAGTTTAGATTACGGATCTAACTATGGCTACACCTTC. This encodes CASSLDYGSNYGYTF.